This T cell receptor (beta chain) was recorded in a study of shared clonotypes between healthy human individuals. Produced via immunoSEQ multiplex PCR; TCRdb's table is partial and in-frame only. The sample includes about 680,000 clones, under 95% of them seen just once. CD8 cells classed as naive were CD45RO-negative and positively selected for CCR7, excluding terminally differentiated effector memory CD45RA+ cells. The receptor was derived from a man aged 30-40 years in good health. The material sequenced was naive CD8+ T cells sorted from blood.

The CDR3 reads CSVQENTEAFF. DNA for the CDR3: TGCAGCGTTCAGGAGAACACTGAAGCTTTCTTT. This chain uses TRBV29-1 with TRBJ1-1, with D unresolved. The CDR3 is 11 amino acids. Per germline, CDR1 SQVTM and CDR2 ANQGSEA. The V and J ends lost 5 bases and 1 base respectively, with 5 bases between them.